A single sample is the source of the 27 T cell receptor beta chains below, sequenced in a study of memory CD4+ T cells and cytomegalovirus serostatus. Single viable CD3+CD4+CD8-CD45RO+ cells were sorted as the memory CD4+ T cells. Sequencing used immunoSEQ multiplex PCR; TCRdb keeps in-frame clones, though not all of them. The repertoire holds 80,000 to 100,000 clones, with under 90% as singletons. Sequencing used memory CD4+ T cells from blood. The receptors stem from an adult in good health and CMV-seropositive.

This chain connects TRBV28 to TRBJ2-7; D is undetermined. Trimming pared 1 base from V and 0 bases from J, leaving 7 bases between. Germline V lookup: CDR1 MDHEN, CDR2 SYDVKM. The CDR3 totals 14 residues. CDR3 sequence: CASSLYGYSYEQYF. The CDR3 DNA reads as TGTGCCAGCAGTTTATACGGCTACTCCTACGAGCAGTACTTC.

V gene TRBV7-3 combines with J gene TRBJ2-1; the match to TRBD1 covers 7 bases. V gave up 3 bases and J gave up 10 bases; unmatched junction bases: 6. Germline loops: CDR1 SGHTA, CDR2 FQGTGA. The length of the CDR3 is 13 residues. The CDR3 spells CASSFTGAGEQFF. Here the CDR3 DNA reads TGTGCCAGCAGCTTTACAGGGGCAGGGGAGCAGTTCTTC.

A note on this clone: The identical CDR3 is also encoded by other nucleotide sequences in the sample. In DNA form, the CDR3 reads TGTGCCAGCAGCCTGGGGGGAGCTAACTATGGCTACACCTTC. Translation gives CASSLGGANYGYTF. This sequence joins TRBV7-2 and TRBJ1-2; perhaps TRBD1 as D (5 bases). CDR3 length: 14 amino acids. The germline CDR1 and CDR2 sequences are SGHTA and FQGNSA. Between the trimmed V and J ends, which lost 5 bases and 0 bases, there was a span of 10 bases.

V usage is TRBV18 and J usage is TRBJ1-3, with D unresolved. V was trimmed by 3 bases and J by 2 bases, leaving 8 bases between them. Germline CDR1 KGHSH, CDR2 LQKENI. The CDR3 totals 14 residues. CDR3 sequence (DNA): TGTGCCAGCTCACCGGGTACAGCTGGAAACACCATATATTTT. This codes for CASSPGTAGNTIYF.

The chain employs TRBV6-4 and TRBJ2-1, with 13 bases matching TRBD2. V gave up 5 bases and J gave up 16 bases; unmatched junction bases: 23. The CDR3 contains 18 residues. Per the germline V gene, CDR1 is MRHNA and CDR2 is SNTAGT. CDR3 bases: TGTGCCAGCAGTCCCGGGACAGCAATCACTAGCGGGAGGGCCTTTCTATTCTTC. Translated: CASSPGTAITSGRAFLFF.

The CDR3 bases are TGTGCCAGCAGTTTATTTCCCCCGGACAGGGGGAGGAATGGCTACACCTTC. Protein product: CASSLFPPDRGRNGYTF. This chain links TRBV28 with TRBJ1-2; 10 bases match TRBD1. J gave up 6 bases and V 1 base, and 11 bases lay outside the gene matches. CDR3 length: 17 amino acids. Germline CDR1 reads MDHEN; CDR2 reads SYDVKM.

The V and J genes are TRBV5-8 and TRBJ2-5; 12 nucleotides match TRBD1. Germline V CDR1 and CDR2: SGHTS, YDEGEE. The V and J ends lost 10 bases and 5 bases, in that order; junction bases with no gene match: 12. The CDR3 runs 15 residues. This CDR3 is CAVGGQGAGEETQYF. CDR3 nucleotides: TGTGCCGTCGGGGGACAGGGGGCAGGGGAGGAGACCCAGTACTTC.

The chain combines TRBV18 with TRBJ1-1; D gene uncertain. The CDR3 extends over 12 amino acids. Trimming took off 2 bases at V and 7 bases at J, with 8 bases between the two ends. Looked up from germline, CDR1 is KGHSH and CDR2 is LQKENI. In DNA form, the CDR3 reads TGTGCCAGCTCACCAGTTCGCGATGAAGCTTTCTTT. This translates into CASSPVRDEAFF.

A few counts support this clone. At one of its ends the junction is not consistent with the germline gene, which may arise from a read error. The V gene is TRBV7-7, the J gene TRBJ2-5; D could derive from TRBD1 or TRBD2 (6 bases each). This CDR3 is built from 15 residues. Germline V gene data show CDR1 as SSHAT and CDR2 as FNYEAQ (reference sequence). CDR3 DNA sequence: TGTGCTAGCAGCTTCCTAGGGGGGAAAGAGGAGACCCAGTACTTC. This sequence encodes CASSFLGGKEETQYF.

As concerns this clone: Other DNA variants within this sample encode the same CDR3. CDR3 coding DNA: TGTGCCAGCAGCCTTGCCTACGAGCAGTACTTC. Amino acid sequence: CASSLAYEQYF. The rearrangement links TRBV5-4 to TRBJ2-7; D gene unclear. The CDR3 consists of 11 residues. Germline CDR1 and CDR2: SGHNT and YYREEE (reference sequence). V lost 4 bases to trimming and J lost 2 bases, with 4 bases between them.

The rearrangement joins TRBV6-1 to TRBJ1-5; unclear D gene. Germline loops: CDR1 MNHNS, CDR2 SASEGT. The V and J ends lost 0 bases and 2 bases respectively, with 8 bases between them. This CDR3 is built from 15 residues. The CDR3 region has the DNA TGTGCCAGCAGTGAAGCGTGGATAGGCAATCAGCCCCAGCATTTT. Its protein product is CASSEAWIGNQPQHF.

The chain couples TRBV4-3 to TRBJ2-1; unclear D gene. V shed 5 bases and J shed 2 bases, with 13 bases lying between them. Germline-derived CDR1 and CDR2 are LGHNA and YSLEER. CDR3 size: 15 residues. The CDR3 loop is CASSYETATYNEQFF. CDR3 nucleotide sequence: TGCGCCAGCAGCTACGAGACCGCCACCTACAATGAGCAGTTCTTC.

The J gene is TRBJ1-3, the V gene TRBV28, with D hard to call. The V gene lost 5 bases and the J gene lost 1 base, with 12 bases spanning the gap. Germline CDR1 and CDR2: MDHEN and SYDVKM. This CDR3 spans 15 amino acids. The CDR3 loop is CASSPTSGSGNTIYF. The CDR3 nucleotides are TGTGCCAGCAGTCCTACGTCAGGTTCTGGAAACACCATATATTTT.

This clone has only one observation. This CDR3 is CASSRHRDSYEQFF. CDR3 bases: TGTGCCAGCTCACGACACCGGGACAGTTATGAGCAGTTCTTC. The V and J genes are TRBV18 and TRBJ2-1; 7 nucleotides align to TRBD1. The CDR3 totals 14 residues. V trimming: 4 bases; J trimming: 8 bases; junction bases outside the gene matches: 8. The germline CDR1 and CDR2 sequences are KGHSH and LQKENI.

The genes are TRBV28 and TRBJ1-1; D remains unclear. The CDR3 is made up of 15 amino acids. With 2 bases removed from V and 0 bases from J, the gap between germline ends came to 10 bases. The germline V gene encodes CDR1 MDHEN and CDR2 SYDVKM. CDR3 sequence (DNA): TGTGCCAGCAGTTTAGTAGCACAGATGAACACTGAAGCTTTCTTT. Its protein is CASSLVAQMNTEAFF.

The chain joins TRBV7-9 to TRBJ1-1; the D is unclear. Germline values: CDR1 SEHNR, CDR2 FQNEAQ (reference sequence). This CDR3 is built from 13 residues. The V gene lost 1 base and the J gene lost 4 bases, with 7 bases spanning the gap. Here the CDR3 DNA reads TGTGCCAGCAGCTTAGAGGGTGCCACTGAAGCTTTCTTT. It specifies CASSLEGATEAFF.

This chain uses TRBV5-5 with TRBJ1-3; D is possibly TRBD1 (5 bases). Trimming pared 0 bases from V and 0 bases from J, leaving 10 bases between. Germline loops: CDR1 SGHKS, CDR2 YYEKEE (reference sequence). The CDR3 runs to 16 residues. This CDR3 is CASSLADIHSGNTIYF. The DNA for the CDR3 is TGTGCCAGCAGCTTGGCGGACATTCACTCTGGAAACACCATATATTTT.

The chain is built from TRBV10-2 and TRBJ2-1; possibly TRBD1 for D (5 bases). CDR1 and CDR2 (germline): WSHSY, SAAADI. This CDR3 region has 13 residues. Trimming removed 8 bases from V and 4 bases from J, with 12 bases in between. The CDR3 reads CASLTGTYNEQFF. The CDR3 DNA follows: TGCGCCAGCTTAACAGGTACTTACAATGAGCAGTTCTTC.

The chain links TRBV7-2 to TRBJ2-2, with D tentatively TRBD1 (6 bases). Germline V gene lookup returns CDR1 SGHTA and CDR2 FQGNSA. Trimming took 2 bases from V and 8 from J, leaving 9 bases between them. The CDR3 length is 13 residues. CDR3 amino acids: CASSLNGQGELFF. Here the CDR3 DNA reads TGTGCCAGCAGCTTAAACGGACAGGGGGAGCTGTTTTTT.

This clone occurred a few times. The chain employs TRBV6-1 and TRBJ2-7, with D possibly being TRBD2 (6 bases). This CDR3 has 14 residues. V was cut by 3 bases and J by 3 bases, with 12 bases left in between. Germline values: CDR1 MNHNS, CDR2 SASEGT. The CDR3 nucleotides read TGTGCCAGCAGTGAGGGGCCCGGGGGCTACGAGCAGTACTTC. Protein sequence: CASSEGPGGYEQYF.

V usage is TRBV4-2 and J usage is TRBJ2-3; no clear D gene. The germline V gene has CDR1 LGHNA and CDR2 YNFKEQ. The CDR3 length is 14 residues. The germline V and J ends were trimmed by 0 bases and 9 bases, with 13 bases remaining between them. CDR3 in DNA: TGTGCCAGCAGCCAAGATAAAGGGAAGCCCACGCAGTATTTT. Its translation: CASSQDKGKPTQYF.

Only a few counts were recorded for this clone. The chain's CDR3 is CASSLSGGVNTGELFF. The DNA for the CDR3 is TGTGCCAGCAGCTTGTCGGGAGGCGTTAACACCGGGGAGCTGTTTTTT. V usage is TRBV7-9 and J usage is TRBJ2-2; 7 bases are a match to TRBD2. The V gene's germline CDR1 is SEHNR and CDR2 FQNEAQ (reference sequence). CDR3 length: 16 amino acids. The V segment lost 3 bases and the J segment 2 bases; nucleotides outside the gene matches: 6.

This clone was seen only a few times. CDR3 sequence reads: CASGTIGLAAGELFF. DNA for the CDR3: TGTGCCAGCGGAACGATCGGACTAGCGGCCGGGGAGCTGTTTTTT. The V call is TRBV27, the J call TRBJ2-2; 10 bases are shared with TRBD2. V was pared by 8 bases and J by 6 bases, with 9 bases of the junction left unmatched. Germline assignment: CDR1 MNHEY and CDR2 SMNVEV (reference sequence). The CDR3 is 15 residues long.

This clone was seen a few times. The chain couples TRBV9 to TRBJ1-1; D unclear. The CDR3 loop spans 11 amino acids. V was trimmed by 4 bases and J by 5 bases, leaving 6 bases between them. Germline V gives CDR1 SGDLS, CDR2 YYNGEE. CDR3 sequence: CASSSGTEAFF. Here the CDR3 DNA reads TGTGCCAGCAGCTCCGGAACTGAAGCTTTCTTT.

This clone is a singleton in its sample. The V and J genes are TRBV28 and TRBJ2-3, with 8 bases that match TRBD2. V was pared by 7 bases and J by 2 bases, with 11 bases of the junction left unmatched. Germline V gives CDR1 MDHEN, CDR2 SYDVKM. This CDR3 has 16 residues. The CDR3: CASTGSGSGNTDTQYF. Here the CDR3 DNA reads TGTGCCAGCACCGGATCCGGTAGCGGGAACACAGATACGCAGTATTTT.

V usage is TRBV7-2 and J usage is TRBJ2-5, with D tentatively TRBD2 (5 bases). The CDR3 has 14 residues. Germline lookup yields CDR1 SGHTA and CDR2 FQGNSA. V lost 1 base to trimming and J lost 1 base, with 7 bases between them. The CDR3 coding sequence is TGTGCCAGCAGCTTAGGAGGGATCCAAGAGACCCAGTACTTC. Amino acids: CASSLGGIQETQYF.

The chain links TRBV19 to TRBJ2-4; D may be TRBD1 (5 bases). The V gene lost 4 bases and the J gene lost 1 base, with 17 bases spanning the gap. CDR3 length equals 17 residues. Germline assignment: CDR1 LNHDA and CDR2 SQIVND (reference sequence). CDR3 bases: TGTGCCAGTAGTAATGTTGGGCAGGGCAATGCCAAAAACATTCAGTACTTC. Protein product: CASSNVGQGNAKNIQYF.